Following are 11 T cell receptor beta chains from one sample sequenced in a study of T cell changes during pregnancy in multiple sclerosis. Libraries were prepared by immunoSEQ multiplex PCR; TCRdb keeps only in-frame clonotypes and omits some of them. The table lists some 51,000 clones, approximately 94% of them singletons. The sample consisted of CD4+ T cells from peripheral blood mononuclear cells, taken in the second trimester of pregnancy. These receptors came from a female donor with multiple sclerosis, enrolled in a pregnancy study.

This chain links TRBV19 with TRBJ1-1; D uncertain. CDR3 size: 16 residues. Per the germline V gene, CDR1 is LNHDA and CDR2 is SQIVND (reference sequence). Trimming cost V 0 bases and J 4 bases, with 15 bases left between them. This CDR3 reads CASSIDPKRRSTEAFF. The DNA of the CDR3 is TGTGCCAGTAGTATAGATCCCAAGCGAAGGTCCACTGAAGCTTTCTTT.

The gene calls are TRBV21-1 and TRBJ1-3; the table calls TRBD1, which could not be checked here. TRBV21-1 is designated a pseudogene. There are 15 residues in the CDR3. The CDR3 reads CASSKNRVSGNTIYF. The CDR3 DNA sequence: TGTGCCAGCAGCAAGAACAGGGTGTCTGGAAACACCATATATTTT.

The CDR3 DNA is TGTGCCAGCAGCCCCGTGGCCGATAGCAATCAGCCCCAGCATTTT. This translates into CASSPVADSNQPQHF. The J gene is TRBJ1-5, the V gene TRBV6-5; D remains ambiguous. Trimming took off 6 bases at V and 0 bases at J, with 12 bases between the two ends. The CDR3 runs to 15 residues. Germline V gives CDR1 MNHEY, CDR2 SVGAGI.

V usage is TRBV4-2 and J usage is TRBJ1-2, with a tentative D call TRBD1 (5 bases). The CDR3 has 16 residues. V was clipped by 1 base and J by 1 base, with 13 bases between them. CDR1 and CDR2 from the germline V gene are LGHNA and YNFKEQ. CDR3 DNA sequence: TGTGCCAGCAGCCAAGGTGGAAGGGACTATAACTATGGCTACACCTTC. This translates into CASSQGGRDYNYGYTF.

V gene TRBV7-3 combines with J gene TRBJ2-7; 8 bases match TRBD1. The CDR3 contains 14 residues. With V trimmed by 5 bases and J by 4 bases, 7 bases remained unmatched. In germline, CDR1 is SGHTA, CDR2 FQGTGA. In nucleotides, the CDR3 is TGTGCCAGCAGCCTCGACAGGGGAGGATACGAGCAGTACTTC. Translated: CASSLDRGGYEQYF.

The chain employs TRBV7-9 and TRBJ1-1, with TRBD1 matching 7 bases. There are 16 residues in the CDR3. Germline lookup yields CDR1 SEHNR and CDR2 FQNEAQ (reference sequence). Trimming cost V 1 base and J 5 bases; bases outside gene matches: 10. CDR3 nucleotides: TGTGCCAGCAGCTTAGAGTTGCCAGGGGGTAAGACTGAAGCTTTCTTT. Amino acids: CASSLELPGGKTEAFF.

CDR3 loop: CAWVGDSSGYTF. The CDR3 region has the DNA TGTGCCTGGGTGGGGGACAGTTCGGGCTACACCTTC. V usage is TRBV30 and J usage is TRBJ1-2; 7 positions match TRBD1. The CDR3 is made up of 12 amino acids. V lost 5 bases, J lost 8 bases, and 8 bases stayed unmatched. CDR1 and CDR2 (germline): GTSNPN, SVGIG (reference sequence).

This sequence joins TRBV19 and TRBJ2-7; the match to TRBD1 covers 7 bases. The CDR3 covers 14 residues. Germline V CDR1 and CDR2: LNHDA, SQIVND (reference sequence). Trimming cost V 3 bases and J 1 base; bases outside gene matches: 3. The CDR3 loop is CASSMRTGSYEQYF. DNA of the CDR3: TGTGCCAGTAGTATGAGGACAGGTTCCTACGAGCAGTACTTC.

The chain uses TRBV2 and TRBJ1-5; 10 positions agree with TRBD1. Losses at the gene ends were 2 bases for V and 3 bases for J; bases not matched to a gene: 4. The CDR3 loop spans 16 amino acids. The V gene's germline CDR1 is SNHLY and CDR2 FYNNEI. Here the CDR3 reads CASSERTGGYNQPQHF. Here the CDR3 DNA reads TGTGCCAGCAGTGAAAGGACAGGGGGTTACAATCAGCCCCAGCATTTT.

J is TRBJ2-7 and V is TRBV14; TRBD2 might be the D (7 bases). The CDR3 spans 15 residues. V lost 4 bases to trimming and J lost 3 bases, with 16 bases between them. Germline CDR1 is SGHDN and CDR2 is FVKESK. CDR3 in amino acids: CASSLLGGGLYEQYF. CDR3 nucleotides: TGTGCCAGCAGCCTCCTAGGGGGGGGCCTCTACGAGCAGTACTTC.

V usage is TRBV30 and J usage is TRBJ2-7; a weak D match, TRBD2 (6 bases). The germline V gene has CDR1 GTSNPN and CDR2 SVGIG (reference sequence). V gave up 3 bases and J gave up 3 bases, with 12 bases separating them. The CDR3 totals 13 residues. CDR3 amino acids: CAWRRAGIYEQYF. The DNA for the CDR3 is TGTGCCTGGAGGAGGGCGGGGATCTACGAGCAGTACTTC.